These 24 T cell receptor beta chains were all obtained from the same sample, sequenced in a study of shared clonotypes between healthy human individuals. Naive CD8 cells lacked CD45RO and underwent positive selection for CCR7, leaving out terminally differentiated effector memory CD45RA+ cells. Measured with immunoSEQ multiplex PCR; TCRdb has only the in-frame clones, and not every one. The data contain more than 2 million clones, about 94% of them seen just once; the ten biggest clones take up about 1.6%. Material: naive CD8+ T cells from PBMCs. These TCRs come from a man younger than 35 in good health. Some clones in this sample may be carry-over from other donors' samples.

The chain combines TRBV7-8 with TRBJ2-7; 9 bases agree with TRBD1. Germline assignment: CDR1 SGHVS and CDR2 FQNEAQ. CDR3 size: 15 residues. Trimming at V came to 4 bases and at J to 7 bases, leaving 11 bases not matched to a gene. CDR3: CASSSFSGTGREQYF. In DNA, the CDR3 is TGTGCCAGCAGCTCGTTCTCCGGGACAGGGAGGGAGCAGTACTTC.

The chain has TRBV4-3 and TRBJ2-7, with 8 bases fitting TRBD2. With 0 bases clipped from V and 4 bases from J, the junction kept 8 bases outside the gene matches. The CDR3 contains 16 residues. The germline V gene encodes CDR1 LGHNA and CDR2 YSLEER. The CDR3 sequence is CASSQDMELAVYEQYF. The DNA for the CDR3 is TGCGCCAGCAGCCAAGATATGGAACTAGCGGTATACGAGCAGTACTTC.

The genes are TRBV10-3 and TRBJ1-1; D possibly corresponds to TRBD1 (5 bases). Germline CDR1 reads ENHRY; CDR2 reads SYGVKD. V dropped 0 bases and J dropped 1 base, with 9 bases sitting between them. The CDR3 contains 15 residues. The CDR3 nucleotides are TGTGCCATCAGTGAGTCGGGGACGGGGAACACTGAAGCTTTCTTT. This gives the protein CAISESGTGNTEAFF.

V is TRBV5-1 and J is TRBJ2-7; 8 bases match TRBD1. Germline V gene data show CDR1 as SGHRS and CDR2 as YFSETQ. With V trimmed by 4 bases and J by 0 bases, 9 bases remained unmatched. The CDR3 extends over 16 amino acids. The CDR3 protein is CASSTRGQENSYEQYF. In nucleotides, the CDR3 is TGCGCCAGCAGCACGAGGGGACAGGAGAACTCCTACGAGCAGTACTTC.

The V call is TRBV28, the J call TRBJ2-7; D is perhaps TRBD1 or TRBD2 (5 bases each). CDR3 length: 18 amino acids. With 5 bases removed from V and 3 bases from J, the gap between germline ends came to 26 bases. Looked up from germline, CDR1 is MDHEN and CDR2 is SYDVKM. CDR3 sequence reads: CASSQPSFAGLGGYEQYF. CDR3 in DNA: TGTGCCAGCAGTCAACCCTCGTTTGCAGGACTTGGGGGCTACGAGCAGTACTTC. The whole variable domain, remainder taken from reference TRBV28 and TRBJ2-7, is DVKVTQSSRYLVKRTGEKVFLECVQDMDHENMFWYRQDPGLGLRLIYFSYDVKMKEKGDIPEGYSVSREKKERFSLILESASTNQTSMYLCASSQPSFAGLGGYEQYFGPGTRLTVT.

The chain recombines TRBV29-1 with TRBJ2-7, with D hard to call. CDR1 and CDR2 (germline): SQVTM, ANQGSEA. The germline V and J ends were trimmed by 5 bases and 2 bases, with 16 bases remaining between them. CDR3 size: 14 residues. DNA for the CDR3: TGCAGCGTTCAAACGGAGCAGGTCCCCTACGAGCAGTACTTC. Its translation: CSVQTEQVPYEQYF.

The rearrangement links TRBV27 to TRBJ1-2, with 10 bases matching TRBD1. CDR1 MNHEY and CDR2 SMNVEV come from the germline V gene (reference sequence). The CDR3 runs to 19 residues. The V segment lost 8 bases and the J segment 4 bases; nucleotides outside the gene matches: 22. The CDR3 DNA sequence: TGTGCCAGCGCCGGGGGGATCTGGGACAGGGGAAAGATAGTCTATGGCTACACCTTC. Amino acids: CASAGGIWDRGKIVYGYTF.

The DNA for the CDR3 is TGTGCCAGCAGCCCTATTCTCAATCCAGGGAACTATGGCTACACCTTC. This sequence encodes CASSPILNPGNYGYTF. This chain joins TRBV11-2 and TRBJ1-2, with D maybe TRBD1 (5 bases). V was cut by 5 bases and J by 2 bases, with 18 bases left in between. Germline CDR1 reads SGHAT; CDR2 reads FQNNGV. CDR3 length: 16 amino acids.

The chain uses TRBV6-4 and TRBJ2-7; possibly TRBD1 or TRBD2 for D (6 bases each). The CDR3 length is 13 residues. Germline-derived CDR1 and CDR2 are MRHNA and SNTAGT. Trimming cost V 9 bases and J 0 bases, with 12 bases left between them. The CDR3 sequence is CARHRGLSYEQYF. The CDR3 bases are TGTGCCAGGCATCGGGGGCTCTCCTACGAGCAGTACTTC.

The chain has TRBV29-1 and TRBJ2-1; a weak D match, TRBD2 (6 bases). V lost 3 bases and J lost 5, with 14 bases in between. From germline, CDR1 is SQVTM and CDR2 ANQGSEA. The CDR3 totals 14 residues. CDR3 loop: CSVDWRGLDNEQFF. CDR3 nucleotide sequence: TGCAGCGTTGACTGGCGGGGACTTGACAATGAGCAGTTCTTC.

The chain links TRBV4-1 to TRBJ2-7, with D tentatively TRBD2 (6 bases). The V and J ends lost 5 bases and 2 bases respectively, with 16 bases between them. Germline V gives CDR1 MGHRA, CDR2 YSYEKL. This CDR3 has 15 amino acids. Here the CDR3 DNA reads TGCGCCAGCAGCTTCCGGCCGACGGGAGCCTACGAGCAGTACTTC. Its translation is CASSFRPTGAYEQYF.

The chain couples TRBV9 to TRBJ2-1; D remains unclear. The CDR3 is 13 amino acids. The germline gives CDR1 SGDLS, CDR2 YYNGEE. Trimming stripped 0 bases from V and 8 bases from J, with 9 bases between. CDR3 protein: CASSVGTAHEQFF. The CDR3 DNA follows: TGTGCCAGCAGCGTAGGGACGGCCCATGAGCAGTTCTTC.

Concerning this clone: Other DNA sequences in the sample encode the same CDR3. CDR3 sequence reads: CASSQGSGGVYEQYF. The CDR3 DNA sequence: TGCGCCAGCAGCCAAGGATCGGGAGGAGTCTACGAGCAGTACTTC. This chain links TRBV4-1 with TRBJ2-7; TRBD2 matches at 7 bases. Germline-derived CDR1 and CDR2 are MGHRA and YSYEKL. The junction had 6 bases not matched to a gene; V was cut back by 1 base and J by 3 bases. CDR3 length: 15 residues.

Only one count was recorded for this clone. This chain connects TRBV28 to TRBJ1-2; D unclear. The V gene's germline CDR1 is MDHEN and CDR2 SYDVKM. The CDR3 extends over 14 amino acids. The V end lost 2 bases, the J end lost 0 bases, and 7 bases lay between the germline ends. The DNA of the CDR3 is TGTGCCAGCAGTTTAAGCCCTACTAACTATGGCTACACCTTC. Its protein is CASSLSPTNYGYTF.

This clone has just one count. This specimen includes other DNA sequences encoding the same CDR3. This chain links TRBV11-2 with TRBJ2-7; tentative D call: TRBD2 (6 bases). The CDR3 contains 13 residues. Trimming left V 5 bases short and J 1 base short, with 9 bases between. Germline CDR1 SGHAT, CDR2 FQNNGV. The CDR3 DNA reads TGTGCCAGCAGCCCAGGAGGGTCCTACGAGCAGTACTTC. It is translated as CASSPGGSYEQYF.

The chain employs TRBV10-3 and TRBJ1-1; D is perhaps TRBD1 (5 bases). This CDR3 is built from 13 residues. Trimming left V 0 bases short and J 8 bases short, with 10 bases between. Per the germline V gene, CDR1 is ENHRY and CDR2 is SYGVKD. The CDR3 bases are TGTGCCATCAGTGAGTCCGTAGGGGCAGAAGCTTTCTTT. Translated: CAISESVGAEAFF.

V is TRBV7-9 and J is TRBJ2-7, with D tentatively TRBD1 (5 bases). Germline V lookup: CDR1 SEHNR, CDR2 FQNEAQ (reference sequence). The CDR3 consists of 14 residues. The germline V and J ends were trimmed by 3 bases and 0 bases, with 9 bases remaining between them. CDR3 sequence (DNA): TGTGCCAGCAGCTTCTTGACAGTCTCCTACGAGCAGTACTTC. Translation gives CASSFLTVSYEQYF.

This clone was observed a few times. CDR3 residues: CASSFGGRAEETQYF. The CDR3 nucleotides read TGCGCCAGCAGCTTTGGTGGGAGGGCTGAAGAGACCCAGTACTTC. V and J are TRBV5-1 and TRBJ2-5; 7 bases match TRBD2. CDR1 SGHRS and CDR2 YFSETQ come from the germline V gene. V was clipped by 2 bases and J by 3 bases; unmatched bases: 7. This CDR3 contains 15 residues.

This clone is a singleton in its sample. Other DNA sequences in the same sample also yield this CDR3. The chain combines TRBV27 with TRBJ1-2; D unresolved. CDR3 length: 14 residues. V lost 2 bases and J lost 5, with 12 bases in between. CDR1 is MNHEY and CDR2 is SMNVEV in the germline V gene (reference sequence). The CDR3 DNA sequence: TGTGCCAGCAGTTTAACGGGCGGCGTGTATGGCTACACCTTC. Amino acids: CASSLTGGVYGYTF.

The chain is built from TRBV4-3 and TRBJ2-5, with D possibly being TRBD2 (5 bases). CDR1 and CDR2 from the germline V gene are LGHNA and YSLEER. This CDR3 spans 15 amino acids. Trimming cost V 1 base and J 5 bases, with 14 bases left between them. CDR3: CASSQVSTSDETQYF. As DNA, the CDR3 is TGCGCCAGCAGCCAAGTCTCCACTAGTGATGAGACCCAGTACTTC.

V and J are TRBV27 and TRBJ2-1; tentatively, D is TRBD2 (6 bases). This CDR3 contains 14 residues. From germline, CDR1 is MNHEY and CDR2 SMNVEV (reference sequence). The V gene lost 6 bases and the J gene lost 6 bases, with 15 bases spanning the gap. The CDR3 nucleotides read TGTGCCAGCAGCCCCACCGTTAGCGGCAATGAGCAGTTCTTC. Translation: CASSPTVSGNEQFF.

This clone was seen a single time. Other nucleotide sequences in the sample specify the same CDR3. The rearrangement uses TRBV27 and TRBJ1-2; D is unresolved. Germline loops: CDR1 MNHEY, CDR2 SMNVEV (reference sequence). There are 11 residues in the CDR3. Deletions cut 5 bases from V and 4 bases from J, with 5 bases between. The CDR3 loop is CASSPGYGYTF. The CDR3 region has the DNA TGTGCCAGCAGTCCCGGCTATGGCTACACCTTC.

The rearrangement uses TRBV9 and TRBJ1-1; no definite D call. This CDR3 is built from 15 residues. V lost 0 bases and J lost 3, with 12 bases in between. In germline, CDR1 is SGDLS, CDR2 YYNGEE. This CDR3 is CASSVEGARHTEAFF. The CDR3 DNA sequence: TGTGCCAGCAGCGTAGAGGGAGCCCGACACACTGAAGCTTTCTTT. Complete variable domain (other parts from reference TRBV9 and TRBJ1-1): DSGVTQTPKHLITATGQRVTLRCSPRSGDLSVYWYQQSLDQGLQFLIQYYNGEERAKGNILERFSAQQFPDLHSELNLSSLELGDSALYFCASSVEGARHTEAFFGQGTRLTVV.

In its sample, this clone was seen once. The chain recombines TRBV2 with TRBJ2-1; D unclear. CDR3 length: 13 amino acids. Trimming removed 3 bases from V and 3 bases from J, with 6 bases in between. CDR1 and CDR2 from the germline V gene are SNHLY and FYNNEI. Written as DNA, the CDR3 is TGTGCCAGCAGTGATTCCATCTACAATGAGCAGTTCTTC. This sequence encodes CASSDSIYNEQFF.